The clone carrying this T cell receptor beta chain was detected only once. Only in-frame clones appear in the TCRdb table, and some are missing; sequencing was by immunoSEQ multiplex PCR. The table lists about 180,000 clones, around 85% of them singletons. This entry is derived from a study of blood T cell repertoires in COVID-19. Study-level information: Donors in the United States, Italy and Spain gave samples during acute or convalescent COVID-19.

V dropped 2 bases and J dropped 4 bases, with 6 bases sitting between them. Germline V gene sequence: CDR1 LGHDT, CDR2 YNNKEL (reference sequence). This CDR3 is 13 amino acids long. The chain uses TRBV3-1 (or the pseudogene TRBV3-2) and TRBJ1-3; D ambiguous. The receptor was isolated from a man between 50 and 59 years old with active or convalescent COVID-19. The sample comprised peripheral blood. The CDR3 region has the DNA TGTGCCAGCAGCCAAACGACAGGAAACACCATATATTTT. Amino acid sequence: CASSQTTGNTIYF.